This TCR beta chain appears in the sequencing data of a study of blood T cells in healthy people across ages. General study points: The unknown donor CMV status may have confounded expanded clonotype changes. Roughly linearly, TCR beta diversity per million T cells fell as age increased.

Primed by a sample-barcoded 5' primer and a J-beta primer mix, a second PCR proceeded for roughly 6 to 12 cycles. Every cDNA molecule bore a tag from a template-switch adaptor containing 12 random nucleotides. MiXCR, run by TCRdb on the 5' RACE reads, gives a single entry per CDR3 protein. The table shows about 700,000 distinct CDR3 sequences, with about 34% occurring only once. CDR3 length equals 16 residues. V shed 3 bases and J 4 bases; nucleotides not matched to a gene: 10. In this sample, this clonotype turned up many times. Its target is not known. The sample consisted of blood. This clonotype was obtained from a woman aged 80 or over in good health. V gene TRBV12-3 or TRBV12-4 combines with J gene TRBJ2-3, with TRBD2 matching 7 bases. CDR3 bases: TGTGCCAGCAGTTTGGGCTCGGCTAGCGGTTCAGATACGCAGTATTTT. Protein: CASSLGSASGSDTQYF.